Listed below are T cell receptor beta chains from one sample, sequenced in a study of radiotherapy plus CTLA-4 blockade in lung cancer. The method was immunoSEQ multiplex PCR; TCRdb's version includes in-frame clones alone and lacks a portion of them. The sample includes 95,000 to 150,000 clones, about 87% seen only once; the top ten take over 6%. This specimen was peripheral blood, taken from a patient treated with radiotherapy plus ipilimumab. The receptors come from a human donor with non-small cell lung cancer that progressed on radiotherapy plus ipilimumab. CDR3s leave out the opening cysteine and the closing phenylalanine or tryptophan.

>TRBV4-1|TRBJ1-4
ASSQTGQINEKLF
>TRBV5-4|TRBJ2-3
ASSLEGLGDTQY
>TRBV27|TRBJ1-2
ASRKPGGGYT
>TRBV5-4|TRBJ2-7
ASRPWGGSSYEQY
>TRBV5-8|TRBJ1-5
ASSFYSNQPQH
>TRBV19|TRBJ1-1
ASSIDSVGIAEAF
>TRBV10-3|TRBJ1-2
AISVGQGVSDGYT
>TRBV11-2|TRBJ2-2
ASSWAARGRNTGELF
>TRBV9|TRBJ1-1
ASSFGTVNTEAF
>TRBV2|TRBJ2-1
ASSETSGGEQF
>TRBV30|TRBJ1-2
AWSGSPGSSYT
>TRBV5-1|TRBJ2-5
ASSPQVPGRRAETQY
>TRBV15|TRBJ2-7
ATSSSGGHHYEQY
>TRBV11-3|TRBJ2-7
ASTRGAGSSTEQY
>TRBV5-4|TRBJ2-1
ASSTKAAGGSYNEQF
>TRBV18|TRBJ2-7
ASSLAAGSEQY
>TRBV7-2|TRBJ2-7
ASSLAHQGFYEQY
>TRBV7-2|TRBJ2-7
ASSRDRGREQY
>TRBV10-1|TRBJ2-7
ASSEGGLAGGEQY
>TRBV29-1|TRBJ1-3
SALGSSGNTIY
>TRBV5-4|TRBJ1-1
ASSLGINTEAF
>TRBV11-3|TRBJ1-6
ASSLLNSPLH
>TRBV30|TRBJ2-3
AWGDPGQGAQDTQY
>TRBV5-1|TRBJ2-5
ASSLGLAGQETQY
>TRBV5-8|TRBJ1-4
ASSPGRRTTNEKLF
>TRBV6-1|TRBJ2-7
ASSGGTSGSSLYEQY
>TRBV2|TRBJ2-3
ASKDRVSTDTQY
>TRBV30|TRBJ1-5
AWSNREVSNQPQH
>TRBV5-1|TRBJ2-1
ASSLAPTSGRGEQF
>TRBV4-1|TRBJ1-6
ASSQLGLPNGPLH
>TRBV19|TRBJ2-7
ASSQLTASHPYEQY
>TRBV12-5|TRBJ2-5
ASGKSRTQY
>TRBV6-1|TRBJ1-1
ASSDRGIGVTSI
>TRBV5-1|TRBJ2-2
ASSFRQTNANTGELF
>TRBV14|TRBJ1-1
ASSQYIQGRAF
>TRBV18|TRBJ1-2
ASSPLGPPRADYGYT
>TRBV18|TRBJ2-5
ASSPGTDNQETQY
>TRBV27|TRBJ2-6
ASSQNTDSGANVLT
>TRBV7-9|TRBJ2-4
ASLGPSGIQY
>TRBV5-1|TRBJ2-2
ASRNEGQGNTGELF
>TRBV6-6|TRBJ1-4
ASSDSRTGGNEKLF
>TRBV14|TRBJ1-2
ASSLLEQGYGYGYT
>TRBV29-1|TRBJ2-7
SVGHYEQY
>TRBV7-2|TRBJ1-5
ASSPIYRRQGGQPQH
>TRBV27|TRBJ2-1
ASSLFTDSKNEQF
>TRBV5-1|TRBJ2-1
ASSSQTSGYNEQF
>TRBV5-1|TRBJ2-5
ASSLVLAGPFETQY
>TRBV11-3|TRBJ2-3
ASSLSTSGSTDTQY
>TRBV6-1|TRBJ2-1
ASRSGGLDDEQF
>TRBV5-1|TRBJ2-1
ASSLRASGANEQF
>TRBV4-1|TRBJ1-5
ASSQDWRGTGNQPQH
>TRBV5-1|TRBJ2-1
ASSLPVGLAGVMGNEQF
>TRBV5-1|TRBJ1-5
ASSLERGDQPQH
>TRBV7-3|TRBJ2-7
ASSLDRMEGEQY
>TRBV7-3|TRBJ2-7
ASSPSGIPDEQY
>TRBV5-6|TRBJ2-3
ASSLAKGLINTQY
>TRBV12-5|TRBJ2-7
ASGLVAGSAGEQY
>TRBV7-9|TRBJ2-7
ASSLTGGGEQY